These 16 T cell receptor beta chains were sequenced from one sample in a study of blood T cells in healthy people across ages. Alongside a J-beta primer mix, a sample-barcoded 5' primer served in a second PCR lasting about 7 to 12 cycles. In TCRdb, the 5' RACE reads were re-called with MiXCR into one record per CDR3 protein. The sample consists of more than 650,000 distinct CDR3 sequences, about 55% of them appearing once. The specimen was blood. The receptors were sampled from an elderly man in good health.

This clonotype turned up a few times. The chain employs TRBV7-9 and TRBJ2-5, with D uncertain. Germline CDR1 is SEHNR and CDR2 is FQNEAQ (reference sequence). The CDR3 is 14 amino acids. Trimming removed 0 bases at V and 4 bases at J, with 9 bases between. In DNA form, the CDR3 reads TGTGCCAGCAGCTTAGCCAGCTTTCCAGAGACCCAGTACTTC. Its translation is CASSLASFPETQYF. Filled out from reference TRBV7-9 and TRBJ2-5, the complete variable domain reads DTGVSQNPRHKITKRGQNVTFRCDPISEHNRLYWYRQTLGQGPEFLTYFQNEAQLEKSRLLSDRFSAERPKGSFSTLEIQRTEQGDSAMYLCASSLASFPETQYFGPGTRLLVL.

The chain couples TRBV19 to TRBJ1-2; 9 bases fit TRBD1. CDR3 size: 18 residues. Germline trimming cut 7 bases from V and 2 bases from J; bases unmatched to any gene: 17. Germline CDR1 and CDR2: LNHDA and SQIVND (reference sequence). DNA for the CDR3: TGTGCCAGTACCAGAGCCGGTGTTGGGACAGGGTCCAACTATGGCTACACCTTC. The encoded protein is CASTRAGVGTGSNYGYTF.

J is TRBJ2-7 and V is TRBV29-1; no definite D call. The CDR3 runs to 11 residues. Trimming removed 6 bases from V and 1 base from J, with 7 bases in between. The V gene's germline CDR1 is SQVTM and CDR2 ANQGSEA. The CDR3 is CSVLQSYEQYF. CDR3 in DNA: TGCAGCGTACTACAGTCCTACGAGCAGTACTTC.

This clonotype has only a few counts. CDR3 sequence: CASSVAAGGFRETQYF. CDR3 in DNA: TGTGCCAGCAGCGTTGCGGCGGGAGGGTTCCGTGAGACCCAGTACTTC. V gene TRBV9 combines with J gene TRBJ2-5, with 9 bases lining up with TRBD2. CDR1 and CDR2 from the germline V gene are SGDLS and YYNGEE. V dropped 2 bases and J dropped 5; count of bases not matched to a gene: 10. This CDR3 is built from 16 residues.

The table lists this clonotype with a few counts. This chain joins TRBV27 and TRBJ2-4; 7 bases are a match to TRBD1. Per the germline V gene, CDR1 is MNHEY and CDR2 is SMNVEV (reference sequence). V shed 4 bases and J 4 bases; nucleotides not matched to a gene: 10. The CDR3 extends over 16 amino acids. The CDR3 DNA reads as TGTGCCAGCAGTTCAGCGCTCCGGGACAGAAAAAACATTCAGTACTTC. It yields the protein CASSSALRDRKNIQYF.

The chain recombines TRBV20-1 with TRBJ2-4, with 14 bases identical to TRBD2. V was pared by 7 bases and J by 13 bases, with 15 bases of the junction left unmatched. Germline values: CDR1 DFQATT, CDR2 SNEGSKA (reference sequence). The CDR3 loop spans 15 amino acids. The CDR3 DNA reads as TGCAGTGATCGACTAGCGGGAGGGCCGGTGAATGAGCAGTACTTC. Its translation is CSDRLAGGPVNEQYF.

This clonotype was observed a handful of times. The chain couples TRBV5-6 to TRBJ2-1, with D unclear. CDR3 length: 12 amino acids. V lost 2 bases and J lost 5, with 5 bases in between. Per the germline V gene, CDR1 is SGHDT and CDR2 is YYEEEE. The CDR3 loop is CASSFMDNEQFF. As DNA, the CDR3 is TGTGCCAGCAGCTTTATGGACAATGAGCAGTTCTTC.

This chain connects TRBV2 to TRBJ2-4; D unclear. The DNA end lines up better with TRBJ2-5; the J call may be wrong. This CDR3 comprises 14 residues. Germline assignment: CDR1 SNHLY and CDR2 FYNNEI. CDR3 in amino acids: CASSEGRVQETQYF. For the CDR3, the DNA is TGTGCCAGCAGTGAAGGAAGGGTACAAGAGACCCAGTACTTC.

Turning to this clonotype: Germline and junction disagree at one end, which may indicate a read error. As DNA, the CDR3 is TGCGGCGTTGTTGGACTAGCGGGAGGTCCGGAGACCCAGTACTTC. It specifies CGVVGLAGGPETQYF. The rearrangement uses TRBV29-1 and TRBJ2-5, with TRBD2 matching 14 bases. Germline CDR1 reads SQVTM; CDR2 reads ANQGSEA. This CDR3 region has 15 residues.

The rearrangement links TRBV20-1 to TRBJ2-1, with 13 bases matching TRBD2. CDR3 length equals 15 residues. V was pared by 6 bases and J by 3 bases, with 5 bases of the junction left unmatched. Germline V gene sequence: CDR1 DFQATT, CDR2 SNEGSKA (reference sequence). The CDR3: CSAPTSGRLYNEQFF. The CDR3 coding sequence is TGCAGTGCCCCGACTAGCGGGAGGCTCTACAATGAGCAGTTCTTC.

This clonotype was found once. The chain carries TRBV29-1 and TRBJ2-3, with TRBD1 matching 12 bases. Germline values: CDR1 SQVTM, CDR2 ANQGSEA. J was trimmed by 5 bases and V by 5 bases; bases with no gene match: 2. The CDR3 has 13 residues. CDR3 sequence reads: CSVRDRGRDTQYF. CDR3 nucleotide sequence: TGCAGCGTTCGGGACAGGGGGCGAGATACGCAGTATTTT.

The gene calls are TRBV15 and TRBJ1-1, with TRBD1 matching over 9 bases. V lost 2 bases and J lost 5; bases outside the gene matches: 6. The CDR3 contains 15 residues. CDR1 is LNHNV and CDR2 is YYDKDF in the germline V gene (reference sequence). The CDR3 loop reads CATSRPPGTGTEAFF. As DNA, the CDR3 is TGTGCCACCAGCAGACCCCCCGGGACAGGGACTGAAGCTTTCTTT.

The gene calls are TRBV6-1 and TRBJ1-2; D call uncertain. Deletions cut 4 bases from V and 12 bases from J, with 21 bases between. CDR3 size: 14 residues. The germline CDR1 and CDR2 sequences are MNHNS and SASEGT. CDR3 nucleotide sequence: TGTGCCAGCAGTGGTGGCAGATCGCCCTTTGGGAACACCTTC. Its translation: CASSGGRSPFGNTF.

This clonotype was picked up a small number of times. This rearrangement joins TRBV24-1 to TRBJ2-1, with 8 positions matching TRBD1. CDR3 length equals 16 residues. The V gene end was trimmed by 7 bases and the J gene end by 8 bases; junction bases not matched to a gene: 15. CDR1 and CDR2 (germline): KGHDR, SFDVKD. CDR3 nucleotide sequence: TGTGCCACCAGCGGGCCAGGACAGGGCGGAGAAGATGAGCAGTTCTTC. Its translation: CATSGPGQGGEDEQFF.

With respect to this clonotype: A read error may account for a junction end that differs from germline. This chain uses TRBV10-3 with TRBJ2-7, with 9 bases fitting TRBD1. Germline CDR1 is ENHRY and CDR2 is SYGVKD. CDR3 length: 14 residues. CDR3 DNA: TGCGCCAGCAGTGAAGGGGACAGGGTCCACGAGCAGTACTTC. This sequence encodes CASSEGDRVHEQYF.

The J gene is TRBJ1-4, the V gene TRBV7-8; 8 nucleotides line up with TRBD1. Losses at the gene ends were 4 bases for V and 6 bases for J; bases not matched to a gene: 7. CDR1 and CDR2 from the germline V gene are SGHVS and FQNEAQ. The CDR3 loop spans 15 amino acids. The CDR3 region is CASSWRTGHDEKLFF. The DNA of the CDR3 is TGTGCCAGCAGCTGGCGGACAGGGCACGATGAAAAACTGTTTTTT.